What follows describes a single T cell receptor beta chain. Its target is not known. This entry comes from a study of T-cell memory formation after mild COVID-19. The wider study: Most TCR clusters belonged to a single donor. Overall study findings and caveats: Cross-reactive memory apparently joined, as some responding clones appeared in pre-infection memory.

The length of the CDR3 is 16 residues. Germline V gene data show CDR1 as SGHRS and CDR2 as YFSETQ. Trimming stripped 4 bases from V and 3 bases from J, with 19 bases between. 5'RACE with constant-segment primers yielded barcoded, UMI-tagged TCR alpha and TCR beta cDNA libraries. TCRdb independently ran MiXCR on the 5' RACE reads; one entry per CDR3 protein. Of roughly 310,000 distinct CDR3 sequences listed, more than 15% are singletons. The sample was PBMCs or a T cell subset sorted from them (not recorded which). This receptor was taken from a man aged 18 to 30 who had mild COVID-19 (a few samples of this study predate the infection). Cell type and time point are not known. The rearrangement uses TRBV5-1 and TRBJ1-2, with D tentatively TRBD1 (5 bases). CDR3 protein: CASSPESVGVDYGYTF. CDR3 DNA sequence: TGCGCCAGCAGCCCGGAATCAGTGGGGGTCGACTATGGCTACACCTTC.